This T cell receptor (beta chain) is from a study of beta chain features in type 1 diabetes. As for the study in general: No age, gender or cell yield differences were seen between patients and healthy donors. Study findings and constraints: Significant though moderate, a shortening of TCRB CDR3s appeared in all four CD4+ subsets of Type 1 diabetes patients.

Concerning this clone itself: The antigen is unknown.

Trimming cost V 1 base and J 0 bases; bases outside gene matches: 9. This CDR3 region has 18 residues. Germline V lookup: CDR1 LGHNA, CDR2 YSLEER. Investigators reverse transcribed all isolated RNA, so they sequenced expressed TCRB transcripts. Sequenced by immunoSEQ multiplex PCR; TCRdb stores in-frame clones only, minus some. Among approximately 360,000 clones listed, 10% to 15% were seen once. The source of this sequence is a woman aged 18 to 35 with type 1 diabetes. The chain couples TRBV4-3 to TRBJ2-3, with 8 positions matching TRBD2. The specimen sequenced was naive CD4+ T cells from blood. The CDR3 is CASSQGSPVAGSTDTQYF. In nucleotides, the CDR3 is TGCGCCAGCAGCCAAGGGAGCCCAGTAGCGGGGAGCACAGATACGCAGTATTTT.